The 21 T cell receptor beta chains reported below all come from one sample, sequenced in a study of shared clonotypes between healthy human individuals. The data were produced by immunoSEQ multiplex PCR, yet TCRdb's version contains in-frame clones alone and is incomplete. The table has roughly 1.4 million clones, just under 99% seen once. Sequenced input: naive CD4+ T cells sorted from blood. Subset of the sample: CD45RA+ positively selected. The source of these receptors is a man aged 25-40 years in good health.

The rearrangement uses TRBV20-1 and TRBJ2-1; no firm D call. Germline loops: CDR1 DFQATT, CDR2 SNEGSKA (reference sequence). The V and J ends lost 5 bases and 9 bases respectively, with 11 bases between them. CDR3 length: 11 residues. The CDR3: CSALHSPEQFF. CDR3 sequence (DNA): TGCAGTGCTCTACACTCTCCTGAGCAGTTCTTC.

The chain carries TRBV28 and TRBJ1-4; the D gene is possibly TRBD1 (5 bases). Looked up from germline, CDR1 is MDHEN and CDR2 is SYDVKM. Trimming stripped 6 bases from V and 8 bases from J, with 10 bases between. The CDR3 extends over 12 amino acids. CDR3 sequence: CASSAGKEKLFF. The CDR3 DNA follows: TGTGCCAGCAGCGCAGGGAAAGAAAAACTGTTTTTT.

V usage is TRBV7-2 and J usage is TRBJ2-3, with 8 bases lining up with TRBD2. The CDR3 extends over 15 amino acids. Germline CDR1 is SGHTA and CDR2 is FQGNSA. V trimming: 1 base; J trimming: 6 bases; junction bases outside the gene matches: 6. The CDR3 loop reads CASSLVSAGDDTQYF. CDR3 DNA: TGTGCCAGCAGCTTAGTGTCAGCGGGAGACGATACGCAGTATTTT. The complete variable domain, with remaining parts taken from reference TRBV7-2 and TRBJ2-3, reads GAGVSQSPSNKVTEKGKDVELRCDPISGHTALYWYRQSLGQGLEFLIYFQGNSAPDKSGLPSDRFSAERTGGSVSTLTIQRTQQEDSAVYLCASSLVSAGDDTQYFGPGTRLTVL.

The chain employs TRBV2 and TRBJ1-5; tentatively, D is TRBD1 (6 bases). CDR1 SNHLY and CDR2 FYNNEI come from the germline V gene. Trimming took off 4 bases at V and 12 bases at J, with 16 bases between the two ends. The CDR3 is 13 residues long. The chain's CDR3 is CASSAEVGGGQHF. The CDR3 DNA sequence: TGTGCCAGCAGTGCTGAAGTCGGAGGGGGCCAGCATTTT.

The chain links TRBV7-3 to TRBJ2-1; D remains unclear. The germline gives CDR1 SGHTA, CDR2 FQGTGA. The CDR3 contains 14 residues. The V end lost 6 bases, the J end lost 4 bases, and 13 bases lay between the germline ends. The CDR3 reads CASSYRDPYNEQFF. In DNA form, the CDR3 reads TGTGCCAGCAGTTATAGGGATCCGTACAATGAGCAGTTCTTC.

The chain employs TRBV5-5 and TRBJ1-5; no definite D call. The CDR3 sequence is 19 residues long. The ends were cut back, 4 bases at V and 0 bases at J, with 23 bases in the middle. The germline CDR1 and CDR2 sequences are SGHKS and YYEKEE (reference sequence). The CDR3 region has the DNA TGTGCCAGCAGCCCTAGATGGGAACGAGGAAGATATAGCAATCAGCCCCAGCATTTT. Residues: CASSPRWERGRYSNQPQHF.

In regard to this clone: One end of the junction does not line up with germline, which may come from a read error. The chain links TRBV7-7 to TRBJ2-1; the D gene could be TRBD1 or TRBD2 (5 bases each). The CDR3 is made up of 18 amino acids. Germline assignment: CDR1 SSHAT and CDR2 FNYEAQ (reference sequence). CDR3 loop: CASSLGRGWDGTYNEQFF. The CDR3 DNA reads TGTGCTAGCAGCTTAGGTCGTGGTTGGGACGGAACCTACAATGAGCAGTTCTTC.

This sequence joins TRBV18 and TRBJ2-1; possible D gene TRBD1, 5 bases. The CDR3 covers 15 residues. V lost 6 bases and J 0 bases, leaving 12 bases between the germline ends. Germline-derived CDR1 and CDR2 are KGHSH and LQKENI. The CDR3 DNA sequence: TGTGCCAGCTCTTCGGCTGACAGCTCCTACAATGAGCAGTTCTTC. Its protein is CASSSADSSYNEQFF.

This rearrangement joins TRBV5-1 to TRBJ2-4, with a possible D match to TRBD1 (5 bases). This CDR3 has 19 residues. Trimming left V 0 bases short and J 0 bases short, with 19 bases between. Germline CDR1 is SGHRS and CDR2 is YFSETQ. Here the CDR3 reads CASSLGGAIPTLAKNIQYF. DNA of the CDR3: TGCGCCAGCAGCTTGGGTGGGGCCATACCCACTCTAGCCAAAAACATTCAGTACTTC.

V gene TRBV2 combines with J gene TRBJ2-3; D call uncertain. Trimming removed 5 bases at V and 2 bases at J, with 8 bases between. There are 13 residues in the CDR3. In germline, CDR1 is SNHLY, CDR2 FYNNEI. CDR3 sequence: CASSLSYTDTQYF. DNA of the CDR3: TGTGCCAGCAGTCTTAGTTACACAGATACGCAGTATTTT. The full variable domain, completed using reference TRBV2 and TRBJ2-3, is EPEVTQTPSHQVTQMGQEVILRCVPISNHLYFYWYRQILGQKVEFLVSFYNNEISEKSEIFDDQFSVERPDGSNFTLKIRSTKLEDSAMYFCASSLSYTDTQYFGPGTRLTVL.

The chain joins TRBV27 to TRBJ2-7, with D uncertain. The V gene's germline CDR1 is MNHEY and CDR2 SMNVEV (reference sequence). CDR3 size: 13 residues. Trimming pared 3 bases from V and 2 bases from J, leaving 8 bases between. The CDR3: CASSFRLTYEQYF. The CDR3 DNA sequence: TGTGCCAGCAGTTTTAGACTCACCTACGAGCAGTACTTC.

The chain joins TRBV5-1 to TRBJ2-4, with D possibly TRBD1 on 6 matching bases. Germline V gene sequence: CDR1 SGHRS, CDR2 YFSETQ. The V end was cut by 1 base, the J end by 4 bases, with 9 bases between. The CDR3 consists of 14 residues. CDR3 DNA sequence: TGCGCCAGCAGCTTGTTACAGGGAAAAAACATTCAGTACTTC. Its translation: CASSLLQGKNIQYF.

The chain combines TRBV9 with TRBJ2-1, with D maybe TRBD2 (6 bases). The CDR3 length is 16 residues. Germline CDR1 reads SGDLS; CDR2 reads YYNGEE. V was cut by 3 bases and J by 7 bases, with 20 bases left in between. CDR3 region: CASSEGRSIGGNEQFF. As DNA, the CDR3 is TGTGCCAGCAGCGAGGGTCGGAGCATAGGAGGGAATGAGCAGTTCTTC.

CDR3 residues: CASSPLGRGAEKLFF. CDR3 coding DNA: TGTGCCAGTAGCCCCCTGGGCCGTGGCGCCGAAAAACTGTTTTTT. The chain has TRBV19 and TRBJ1-4; D remains unclear. CDR3 length: 15 amino acids. The V gene lost 6 bases and the J gene lost 8 bases, with 19 bases spanning the gap. Germline CDR1 LNHDA, CDR2 SQIVND (reference sequence).

The chain combines TRBV28 with TRBJ2-6, with D perhaps assigned TRBD1 or TRBD2 (5 bases each). The CDR3 is made up of 15 amino acids. Deletions cut 3 bases from V and 2 bases from J, with 8 bases between. Germline V gene lookup returns CDR1 MDHEN and CDR2 SYDVKM. CDR3 sequence: CASSFGGTGANVLTF. In DNA, the CDR3 is TGTGCCAGCAGTTTTGGGGGTACTGGGGCCAACGTCCTGACTTTC.

For this clone: The same CDR3 can be traced to other DNA sequences in this sample. The genes are TRBV6-6 and TRBJ2-1; D not resolved. This CDR3 is 13 amino acids long. Germline-derived CDR1 and CDR2 are MNHNY and SVGAGI (reference sequence). Trimming left V 2 bases short and J 3 bases short, with 5 bases between. CDR3 DNA sequence: TGTGCCAGCAGTTACCCTGGCTACAATGAGCAGTTCTTC. This sequence encodes CASSYPGYNEQFF.

The chain recombines TRBV11-2 with TRBJ2-2, with D unresolved. The V gene lost 5 bases and the J gene lost 0 bases, with 16 bases spanning the gap. The CDR3 is 17 residues long. Germline assignment: CDR1 SGHAT and CDR2 FQNNGV. DNA for the CDR3: TGTGCCAGCAGCCCCACTTCGCTCCCCGCGAACACCGGGGAGCTGTTTTTT. Translating gives CASSPTSLPANTGELFF.

This sequence joins TRBV7-2 and TRBJ2-1, with 13 bases fitting TRBD2. Germline CDR1 is SGHTA and CDR2 is FQGNSA. The V and J ends lost 6 bases and 6 bases, in that order; junction bases with no gene match: 5. The CDR3 is made up of 15 amino acids. CDR3 residues: CASRKRLAGGNEQFF. The CDR3 nucleotides read TGTGCCAGCAGGAAGCGACTAGCGGGAGGCAATGAGCAGTTCTTC.

The rearrangement joins TRBV7-9 to TRBJ1-1; the D is unclear. The CDR3 runs 15 residues. Germline CDR1 and CDR2: SEHNR and FQNEAQ (reference sequence). Between the trimmed V and J ends, which lost 3 bases and 4 bases, there was a span of 15 bases. The CDR3 protein is CASSFVRQSGTEAFF. The CDR3 nucleotides are TGTGCCAGCAGCTTCGTCCGGCAGTCGGGCACTGAAGCTTTCTTT.

In DNA, the CDR3 is TGTGCCAGCAGCGTTGGAATTAGCAATCAGCCCCAGCATTTT. Amino acid sequence: CASSVGISNQPQHF. The chain joins TRBV9 to TRBJ1-5; D gene ambiguous. Germline V CDR1 and CDR2: SGDLS, YYNGEE. The CDR3 has 14 amino acids. V lost 2 bases and J 0 bases, leaving 6 bases between the germline ends.

As regards this clone: This sample includes further DNA sequences coding for the same CDR3. This chain links TRBV10-3 with TRBJ2-2, with 8 positions matching TRBD2. With 2 bases clipped from V and 5 bases from J, the junction kept 4 bases outside the gene matches. Germline V gene data show CDR1 as ENHRY and CDR2 as SYGVKD. This CDR3 comprises 15 residues. For the CDR3, the DNA is TGTGCCATCAGTGAGCGGGAGGGCCTGACCGGGGAGCTGTTTTTT. This sequence encodes CAISEREGLTGELFF.